These 22 T cell receptor beta chains share one sample of origin, sequenced in a study of regulatory T cells in long-lasting Graves disease. Time point in this sample: newly diagnosed GD, antithyroid drugs for less than 3 months. The TCR library was made from RNA that had been extracted from PBMCs in TRIzol. Assembly of TCR beta libraries relied on iRepertoire HTBI primers together with Arm-PCR of CDR3 regions. One entry per CDR3 protein results from TCRdb running MiXCR on the multiplex PCR reads. The table has around 250,000 distinct CDR3 sequences, around 20% seen once; the top ten hold approximately 15%. The material was peripheral blood mononuclear cells (PBMCs), obtained at new diagnosis, from a patient treated with antithyroid drugs. The receptors stem from a female donor with Graves disease.

With regard to this clonotype: A far larger clone is just one base off, so this is likely a read error. V and J are TRBV3-1 and TRBJ2-5; maybe TRBD2 (5 bases). The J call may be wrong; the DNA end is better matched by TRBJ2-7. This CDR3 has 16 residues. Germline V gene data show CDR1 as LGHDT and CDR2 as YNNKEL (reference sequence). CDR3 nucleotides: TGTGCCAGCAGCCAAGATCAGCTAGCCGCAGACCACGAGCAGTACTTC. Its translation is CASSQDQLAADHEQYF.

This clonotype was observed a handful of times. The chain couples TRBV2 to TRBJ1-1, with no clear D. The germline V and J ends were trimmed by 4 bases and 1 base, with 10 bases remaining between them. This CDR3 comprises 14 residues. Germline assignment: CDR1 SNHLY and CDR2 FYNNEI. This CDR3 reads CASSVEVENTEAFF. The CDR3 coding sequence is TGTGCCAGCAGTGTGGAGGTGGAGAACACTGAAGCTTTCTTT.

A word on this clonotype: With a much larger clone just one base away, this may be a read error. This sequence joins TRBV3-2 and TRBJ2-7; the table's D call of TRBD1 was not tested on the DNA. TRBV3-2 counts as a pseudogene. CDR3 length equals 13 residues. CDR3 protein: CAGSLQGGGEQYF. In DNA, the CDR3 is TGTGCCGGCAGCCTCCAGGGGGGCGGGGAGCAGTACTTC.

This clonotype has only a few counts. A much larger clone lies a single base off, so this may be a read error. CDR3 coding DNA: TGTGCCAGCAGCAAAACTAGCGGGGGGGCCGCCTACAATGAGCAGTACTTC. This gives the protein CASSKTSGGAAYNEQYF. The chain links TRBV3-1 to TRBJ2-1; 13 nucleotides align to TRBD2. The J call is doubtful: the DNA matches TRBJ2-7 better. The CDR3 sequence is 17 residues long. Looked up from germline, CDR1 is LGHDT and CDR2 is YNNKEL (reference sequence).

This clonotype was found many times. For the CDR3, the DNA is TGCAGTCTGACGAACTATGGCTACACCTTC. Encoded protein: CSLTNYGYTF. The chain carries TRBV20-1 and TRBJ1-2; D is undetermined. The CDR3 is 10 amino acids. Trimming took off 8 bases at V and 2 bases at J, with 6 bases between the two ends. The germline gives CDR1 DFQATT, CDR2 SNEGSKA (reference sequence).

For this clonotype: A much larger clonotype is one base distant, so this may be a read error. The chain uses TRBV7-2 and TRBJ1-1; D ambiguous. Germline V gene sequence: CDR1 SGHTA, CDR2 FQGNSA. The CDR3 spans 14 residues. CDR3 sequence reads: CASSLRNVDTEALF. The CDR3 DNA sequence: TGTGCCAGCAGCCTCCGGAACGTTGACACTGAAGCTCTCTTT.

There are many counts of this clonotype. The gene calls are TRBV12-3 or TRBV12-4 and TRBJ2-3; 7 bases map to TRBD2. This CDR3 has 18 amino acids. The junction had 15 bases not matched to a gene; V was cut back by 3 bases and J by 3 bases. The CDR3 DNA reads as TGTGCCAGCAGTTTTGGGGCCGGACTAGTATCTCGGACAGATACGCAGTATTTT. It is translated as CASSFGAGLVSRTDTQYF.

This clonotype showed up many times. The chain carries TRBV10-2 and TRBJ2-3, with D unclear. The CDR3 spans 12 residues. The germline V and J ends were trimmed by 3 bases and 4 bases, with 5 bases remaining between them. Germline V gene lookup returns CDR1 WSHSY and CDR2 SAAADI. In DNA, the CDR3 is TGCGCCAGCAGTGAAAGTTCAGATACGCAGTATTTT. Residues: CASSESSDTQYF.

The chain links TRBV3-1 to TRBJ1-3; D is possibly TRBD1 (6 bases). Germline loops: CDR1 LGHDT, CDR2 YNNKEL (reference sequence). V was clipped by 1 base and J by 4 bases, with 23 bases between them. There are 19 residues in the CDR3. CDR3 amino acids: CASSQVTSGHAGAGNTIYF. The CDR3 DNA is TGTGCCAGCAGCCAAGTGACTAGCGGGCACGCAGGGGCAGGAAACACCATATATTTT.

The V and J genes are TRBV18 and TRBJ2-3; D gene ambiguous. This CDR3 contains 12 residues. V gave up 4 bases and J gave up 6 bases, with 8 bases separating them. CDR1 and CDR2 from the germline V gene are KGHSH and LQKENI. DNA of the CDR3: TGTGCCAGCTCACAGAGGTCGGATACGCAGTATTTT. It codes for CASSQRSDTQYF.

This clonotype was found many times. CDR3 in amino acids: CSAVRTGDYGYTF. DNA for the CDR3: TGCAGTGCTGTGAGGACAGGGGACTATGGCTACACCTTC. V usage is TRBV20-1 and J usage is TRBJ1-2; 9 positions agree with TRBD1. This CDR3 is 13 amino acids long. The trim removed 5 bases at V and 3 bases at J, leaving 4 bases unmatched. CDR1 and CDR2 (germline): DFQATT, SNEGSKA (reference sequence).

This clonotype was detected many times. J is TRBJ2-3 and V is TRBV11-2, with 10 bases identical to TRBD2. Looked up from germline, CDR1 is SGHAT and CDR2 is FQNNGV. The length of the CDR3 is 16 residues. V lost 5 bases and J lost 5; bases outside the gene matches: 10. In DNA, the CDR3 is TGTGCCAGCAGCCCGCAAGCGGGGGGGTTTCAAGATACGCAGTATTTT. Translating it yields CASSPQAGGFQDTQYF.

This clonotype came up many times. This chain uses TRBV20-1 with TRBJ2-5; D gene uncertain. The V end was cut by 0 bases, the J end by 7 bases, with 12 bases between. From germline, CDR1 is DFQATT and CDR2 SNEGSKA (reference sequence). The CDR3 spans 13 residues. CDR3 residues: CSARDQATGTQYF. As DNA, the CDR3 is TGCAGTGCTAGAGATCAGGCTACGGGGACCCAGTACTTC.

The rearrangement uses TRBV24-1 and TRBJ2-5; unclear D gene. With the DNA end fitting TRBJ2-1 better, the J assignment may be wrong. This CDR3 contains 14 residues. Germline V CDR1 and CDR2: KGHDR, SFDVKD. The CDR3 reads CATSGSRGQETQFF. In nucleotides, the CDR3 is TGTGCCACCAGTGGTTCCCGTGGGCAAGAGACCCAGTTCTTC.

This clonotype was observed many times. The genes are TRBV15 and TRBJ2-3, with D maybe TRBD2 (8 bases). Germline CDR1 is LNHNV and CDR2 is YYDKDF (reference sequence). This CDR3 contains 16 residues. Trimming took off 5 bases at V and 7 bases at J, with 22 bases between the two ends. The CDR3 sequence is CATSPPSGRGGNTQYF. CDR3 coding DNA: TGTGCCACCAGCCCCCCCAGCGGGAGAGGGGGCAATACGCAGTATTTT.

Notes on this clonotype: A much more abundant neighbour one base away suggests this may be a read error. CDR3 loop: CAINPALAGGYTGELFF. CDR3 nucleotide sequence: TGTGCCATCAACCCGGCCCTAGCGGGAGGGTACACCGGGGAGCTGTTTTTT. The rearrangement joins TRBV7-2 to TRBJ2-2, with 12 nucleotides matching TRBD2. CDR3 size: 17 residues. Germline V gene lookup returns CDR1 SGHTA and CDR2 FQGNSA. After removal of 10 bases from V and 3 bases from J, the junction contained 12 bases not matched to a gene.

This clonotype was picked up many times. This chain uses TRBV3-1 with TRBJ1-1, with TRBD1 as a possible D gene (5 bases). Looked up from germline, CDR1 is LGHDT and CDR2 is YNNKEL (reference sequence). CDR3 size: 11 residues. Deletions cut 2 bases from V and 7 bases from J, with 5 bases between. CDR3 nucleotides: TGTGCCAGCAGCCAAAGGGGTGAAGCTTTCTTT. Its protein is CASSQRGEAFF. The full variable domain, rest sourced from reference TRBV3-1 and TRBJ1-1, is DTAVSQTPKYLVTQMGNDKSIKCEQNLGHDTMYWYKQDSKKFLKIMFSYNNKELIINETVPNRFSPKSPDKAHLNLHINSLELGDSAVYFCASSQRGEAFFGQGTRLTVV.

This clonotype was counted only a few times. The rearrangement joins TRBV6-4 to TRBJ1-5; D is ambiguous. Germline CDR1 MRHNA, CDR2 SNTAGT. V shed 5 bases and J shed 6 bases, with 11 bases lying between them. The CDR3 runs to 13 residues. This CDR3 reads CASSTSKGQPQHF. The CDR3 bases are TGTGCCAGCAGTACCTCGAAGGGTCAGCCCCAGCATTTT.

J is TRBJ2-2 and V is TRBV7-9; 11 bases are a match to TRBD2. J lost 3 bases, V lost 5 bases, and 17 bases had no gene match. The germline CDR1 and CDR2 sequences are SEHNR and FQNEAQ (reference sequence). The CDR3 is made up of 20 amino acids. The CDR3: CASSDNRGLAGASYTGELFF. The DNA for the CDR3 is TGTGCCAGCAGCGACAATAGAGGACTAGCGGGTGCATCTTACACCGGGGAGCTGTTTTTT.

CDR3 DNA: TGCGCCAGTTCTAGCGGGAGAGGACTATGGCAGTTCTTC. Its protein product is CASSSGRGLWQFF. The V call is TRBV5-1, the J call TRBJ2-4; 10 bases are a match to TRBD2. The assigned J gene may be wrong: the sequence end matches TRBJ2-1 better. Germline V gene lookup returns CDR1 SGHRS and CDR2 YFSETQ. The CDR3 is 13 amino acids.

In this sample, this clonotype turned up many times. The rearrangement links TRBV6-2 or TRBV6-3 to TRBJ1-1, with D unresolved. Per the germline V gene, CDR1 is MNHEY and CDR2 is SVGEGT. CDR3 length: 15 residues. V shed 7 bases and J shed 1 base, with 16 bases lying between them. This chain's CDR3 is CASIERLGSNTEAFF. CDR3 bases: TGTGCCAGCATAGAGAGATTGGGTTCGAACACTGAAGCTTTCTTT.

Ten or more counts support this clonotype. The rearrangement links TRBV10-3 to TRBJ1-5; 8 bases align to TRBD1. Germline V lookup: CDR1 ENHRY, CDR2 SYGVKD. J gave up 9 bases and V 6 bases, and 7 bases lay outside the gene matches. The CDR3 consists of 13 residues. This CDR3 is CAIRGGQGSPQHF. The CDR3 region has the DNA TGTGCCATCAGGGGTGGACAGGGCTCGCCCCAGCATTTT.